The 6 T cell receptor beta chains listed next were all sequenced from one sample in a study of cytomegalovirus exposure and HLA in healthy donors. A multiplex PCR was run with 60 Vbeta primers and 13 Jbeta primers. The protocol was immunoSEQ multiplex PCR, while the TCRdb copy is restricted to in-frame clones and leaves out a portion. The sample consists of 100,000 to 150,000 clones, around 73% of them appearing once. The sample consisted of PBMCs. These receptors were collected from a female donor in good health and CMV-seronegative.

The chain has TRBV2 and TRBJ2-3, with 14 bases identical to TRBD2. Germline trimming cut 4 bases from V and 4 bases from J; bases unmatched to any gene: 19. This CDR3 has 21 residues. CDR1 SNHLY and CDR2 FYNNEI come from the germline V gene. CDR3 sequence reads: CASSGVSQYGTSGRVADTQYF. In nucleotides, the CDR3 is TGTGCCAGCAGTGGAGTGAGTCAGTACGGGACTAGCGGGAGAGTTGCAGATACGCAGTATTTT.

This clone was found a few times. The rearrangement uses TRBV28 and TRBJ2-1; the D gene is possibly TRBD2 (5 bases). The CDR3 length is 16 residues. Germline loops: CDR1 MDHEN, CDR2 SYDVKM. The ends were cut back, 8 bases at V and 0 bases at J, with 17 bases in the middle. The CDR3 region is CASGPSDWSSYNEQFF. CDR3 bases: TGTGCCAGCGGCCCGTCGGACTGGAGCTCCTACAATGAGCAGTTCTTC.

This rearrangement joins TRBV11-2 to TRBJ1-1, with D possibly matching TRBD1 (5 bases). The CDR3 extends over 16 amino acids. CDR1 is SGHAT and CDR2 is FQNNGV in the germline V gene. Trimming took off 1 base at V and 1 base at J, with 13 bases between the two ends. This chain's CDR3 is CASSLVLRARNTEAFF. DNA for the CDR3: TGTGCCAGCAGCTTAGTCCTCAGGGCGAGGAACACTGAAGCTTTCTTT.

The V gene is TRBV5-4, the J gene TRBJ1-6; 10 positions agree with TRBD1. CDR3 length equals 14 residues. In germline, CDR1 is SGHNT, CDR2 YYREEE (reference sequence). Unmatched junction bases numbered 1, after V lost 3 bases and J lost 7 bases. CDR3 region: CASSSGQGNSPLHF. The DNA of the CDR3 is TGTGCCAGCAGCTCGGGACAGGGGAATTCACCCCTCCACTTT.

The rearrangement links TRBV7-9 to TRBJ1-2; D is perhaps TRBD1 (5 bases). This CDR3 comprises 13 residues. Germline lookup yields CDR1 SEHNR and CDR2 FQNEAQ (reference sequence). V was trimmed by 5 bases and J by 6 bases, leaving 13 bases between them. CDR3 DNA: TGTGCCAGCAGCCCGGGGGAGGGTAATGGCTACACCTTC. This encodes CASSPGEGNGYTF. Drawing the rest from reference TRBV7-9 and TRBJ1-2, the complete variable domain is DTGVSQNPRHKITKRGQNVTFRCDPISEHNRLYWYRQTLGQGPEFLTYFQNEAQLEKSRLLSDRFSAERPKGSFSTLEIQRTEQGDSAMYLCASSPGEGNGYTFGSGTRLTVV.

This clone appeared a single time. The chain links TRBV2 to TRBJ2-3; 12 bases fit TRBD2. CDR3 length: 15 amino acids. CDR1 SNHLY and CDR2 FYNNEI come from the germline V gene. J gave up 7 bases and V 6 bases, and 8 bases lay outside the gene matches. For the CDR3, the DNA is TGTGCCAGCAGAGATGGACTAGCGGGATCTTATACGCAGTATTTT. It is translated as CASRDGLAGSYTQYF.